Listed below are T cell receptor beta chains from one sample, sequenced in a study of blood T cell repertoires in COVID-19. Data came from immunoSEQ multiplex PCR; TCRdb stores just in-frame clones and leaves some out. The sample holds roughly 150,000 clones, approximately 90% seen once. Sequencing input: peripheral blood. These receptors were obtained from a woman of 80 years or more with acute or convalescent COVID-19. The CDR3 runs from the conserved cysteine through the conserved F or W. The D gene is left open where the match is weak. Expanded clones get a size class; other rows say once, few or many, or leave the size out.

CDR3 protein: CAWGGRGQPQHF; CDR3 DNA: TGTGCCTGGGGGGGGCGGGGTCAGCCCCAGCATTTT; clone size: -; D gene: -; V gene: TRBV30; J gene: TRBJ1-5
CDR3 protein: CASSLDLGARSEAFF; CDR3 DNA: TGCGCCAGCAGCTTGGATCTGGGGGCGCGAAGTGAAGCTTTCTTT; clone size: once; D gene: -; V gene: TRBV5-1; J gene: TRBJ1-1
CDR3 protein: CASSGGTSGGRWTQYF; CDR3 DNA: TGTGCCAGCAGTGGCGGGACTAGCGGGGGGCGGTGGACCCAGTACTTC; clone size: -; D gene: TRBD2; V gene: TRBV2; J gene: TRBJ2-5
CDR3 protein: CASSLEHRETYEQYF; CDR3 DNA: TGCGCCAGCAGCTTGGAACACAGGGAAACCTACGAGCAGTACTTC; clone size: -; D gene: -; V gene: TRBV5-1; J gene: TRBJ2-7
CDR3 protein: CASSESIRDTEAFF; CDR3 DNA: TGCGCCAGCAGTGAGTCAATACGGGACACTGAAGCTTTCTTT; clone size: few; D gene: -; V gene: TRBV10-2; J gene: TRBJ1-1
CDR3 protein: CASSIDSRSLMNTEAFF; CDR3 DNA: TGTGCCAGTAGTATAGATTCCCGGTCCCTAATGAACACTGAAGCTTTCTTT; clone size: -; D gene: -; V gene: TRBV19; J gene: TRBJ1-1
CDR3 protein: CASSLEGLRGSPLHF; CDR3 DNA: TGCGCCAGCAGCTTGGAAGGACTTCGGGGTTCACCCCTCCACTTT; clone size: -; D gene: -; V gene: TRBV5-1; J gene: TRBJ1-6
CDR3 protein: CASSPRSYGYTF; CDR3 DNA: TGTGCCAGCAGCCCACGGTCCTATGGCTACACCTTC; clone size: -; D gene: -; V gene: TRBV7-2; J gene: TRBJ1-2
CDR3 protein: CASSLPGTSFPETQYF; CDR3 DNA: TGCGCCAGCAGCTTACCGGGGACTAGCTTCCCAGAGACCCAGTACTTC; clone size: -; D gene: TRBD2; V gene: TRBV5-1; J gene: TRBJ2-5
CDR3 protein: CASSLGGGWDTEAFF; CDR3 DNA: TGCGCCAGCAGCTTGGGCGGGGGATGGGACACTGAAGCTTTCTTT; clone size: -; D gene: -; V gene: TRBV5-1; J gene: TRBJ1-1
CDR3 protein: CASSEAQGSGVYEQYF; CDR3 DNA: TGTGCCAGCAGTGAAGCGCAAGGTAGCGGGGTCTACGAGCAGTACTTC; clone size: -; D gene: TRBD2; V gene: TRBV2; J gene: TRBJ2-7